This T cell receptor beta chain was sequenced during a study of T cells in Graves' hyperthyroidism and ophthalmopathy (dated by TCRdb to about 2019). About the investigation overall: TCR V-J signatures able to tell the groups apart were searched for in a discovery cohort of 95 to 100 patients, of whom more than 40 had Graves' ophthalmopathy and more than 55 had stable Graves' hyperthyroidism. Prospective prediction of ophthalmopathy was tested in an independent validation cohort consisting of 18 hyperthyroidism patients and some 16 patients who later progressed to ophthalmopathy. For training and testing, the 100 or so patients in the discovery cohort were randomly divided in a 7:3 ratio. In roughly six Graves' hyperthyroidism patients, the study also compared T-cell repertoires from thyroid tissue with T-cell repertoires from blood. Following sampling, methimazole starting at 30 mg daily was given to hyperthyroidism patients, and high-dose intravenous methylprednisolone was given to ophthalmopathy patients. According to the paper, TCR Vbeta CDR3 sequencing was carried out on approximately 140 peripheral blood samples, which came from under 50 ophthalmopathy, under 80 hyperthyroidism and 17 progressor patients. Broader findings and caveats from the paper: Sample size was not statistically predetermined, and investigators were not blinded to group allocation. In validation, progression to ophthalmopathy was predicted by the model with approximately 67% sensitivity and around 75% specificity, a median of approximately 6.5 months before onset. Blood samples also contained most of the expanded thyroid clonotypes (frequency above 0.001), which suggests that blood repertoires may reflect thyroid immune responses. A model built on a 13 V-J signature distinguished ophthalmopathy from stable hyperthyroidism, reaching roughly 88% sensitivity and approximately 83% specificity in cross-validation and 80%/75% in testing.

This clonotype was detected a few times. Its recognized antigen is unknown. One end of the junction varies from germline; a read error may be responsible. Exclusion was applied to patients with uncontrolled infections, other autoimmune diseases, pregnancy or lactation. Diagnoses were established on the basis of clinical symptoms, serum thyroxine and TRAb, thyroid ultrasound, and orbital computed tomography. Trizol reagent was used to extract total RNA, and RNA quality was then checked on an Agilent 2100 Bioanalyzer. The CDR3 numbers 15 residues from cysteine through phenylalanine. Only the CDR3 part of the read is kept: 45 bases, read in frame from the first base. Reading the germline V gene gives CDR1 ENHRY and CDR2 SYGVKD. The TCR beta CDR3 regions were amplified from RNA transcripts. For the first round of RT-PCR on the TCR CDR3, the HTBI primer set was used together with the Qiagen OneStep RT-PCR kit. Libraries were constructed in a second round of multiplex PCR, after which size selection and purification were carried out. Libraries were sequenced paired-end with 100 bp reads on an Illumina HiSeq2000. The paper's processing steps were these. Raw data were processed with SOAPnuke, discarding reads with adapters, uncalled bases, mean Phred below 15, or no exact constant-primer or identifier match. COPE v1.2.5 was used to merge the high-quality paired reads, and each unique nucleotide sequence was defined as a clonotype. MiTCR v1.1 was used to align clonotypes to the IMGT TRBV, TRBD and TRBJ reference segments. The analysis was restricted to V-J combinations with a frequency above 0.0001, which together covered 99.2% of the repertoires. A TCS score was defined as the ratio of F50 (clonal expansion) to E x V (chaos), with BLOSUM62-based TCRdist applied between CDR3 peptides within each V-J. Welch's t-statistics and random forest reduced just over 500 V-J features to 13, which were used in a naive Bayes classifier (R e1071). Thyroid-blood repertoire similarity was quantified with the Morisita-Horn index. TCRdb handled the public reads itself, with Q25 trimming in fastp and clone calling in MiXCR, and kept productive beta chains. One record per CDR3 amino acid sequence lists the most common genes and DNA. The V and J calls were determined by TCRdb, not by the authors. This sample lists around 660,000 distinct CDR3 sequences; just under 45% were detected once. The ten largest clones represent approximately 7.2% of the sample.

The chain joins TRBV10-3 to TRBJ1-5; 7 bases in between match TRBD1. The TCR sequence derives from an adult man with Graves' disease, either hyperthyroidism or ophthalmopathy (not recorded which). The sample comprised peripheral blood or thyroid tissue (not recorded which). The CDR3: CASSRQDRPNQPQHF. The DNA is TGTGCCAGCAGTCGTCAGGACAGGCCCAATCAGCCCCAGCATTTT.